This T cell receptor beta chain was found in a study of cytomegalovirus exposure and HLA in healthy donors. A multiplex PCR was run with 60 Vbeta primers and 13 Jbeta primers. Sequencing was performed with immunoSEQ multiplex PCR; in TCRdb, only in-frame clones are kept and a portion is missing. The table has approximately 79,000 clones, over 70% seen once; the top ten hold approximately 20%. The CDR3 has 13 residues. Germline CDR1 is SNHLY and CDR2 is FYNNEI. This receptor was identified in a woman in her 40s in good health and CMV-seropositive. Specimen: PBMCs. The V and J genes are TRBV2 and TRBJ1-1; TRBD1 might be the D (5 bases). CDR3 sequence (DNA): TGTGTCGCGGGAAAACAGGCGAACACTGAAGCTTTCTTT. Translating gives CVAGKQANTEAFF. Variable domain in full (rest from reference TRBV2 and TRBJ1-1): EPEVTQTPSHQVTQMGQEVILRCVPISNHLYFYWYRQILGQKVEFLVSFYNNEISEKSEIFDDQFSVERPDGSNFTLKIRSTKLEDSAMYFCVAGKQANTEAFFGQGTRLTVV.